The 29 T cell receptor beta chains below were found in one sample sequenced in a study of OX40 agonist ivuxolimab in advanced cancers. Method: immunoSEQ multiplex PCR; TCRdb's copy keeps in-frame clones and lacks some. The table lists roughly 63,000 clones, roughly 89% of them singletons. The sample was CD4+ or CD8+ T cells sorted from blood, taken in a trial of the OX40 agonist ivuxolimab. These receptors all stem from an adult with an advanced solid tumor such as melanoma, head and neck, liver or kidney cancer.

The chain joins TRBV10-2 to TRBJ2-7, with 7 nucleotides matching TRBD1. The V gene end was trimmed by 3 bases and the J gene end by 4 bases; junction bases not matched to a gene: 9. The germline CDR1 and CDR2 sequences are WSHSY and SAAADI. The CDR3 has 15 residues. The CDR3 spells CASSEMNRGAYEQYF. CDR3 bases: TGCGCCAGCAGTGAAATGAACAGGGGAGCGTACGAGCAGTACTTC.

The chain couples TRBV13 to TRBJ2-3, with D uncertain. The CDR3 consists of 15 residues. The germline CDR1 and CDR2 sequences are PRHDT and FYEKMQ (reference sequence). V was clipped by 2 bases and J by 6 bases, with 15 bases between them. The CDR3 loop reads CASSLISIGGDTQYF. CDR3 sequence (DNA): TGTGCCAGCAGCTTAATCTCAATAGGCGGCGATACGCAGTATTTT.

This clone was seen a few times. The chain joins TRBV5-5 to TRBJ2-7; perhaps D is TRBD1 or TRBD2 (5 bases each). Germline V gives CDR1 SGHKS, CDR2 YYEKEE (reference sequence). The V end was cut by 4 bases, the J end by 2 bases, with 19 bases between. This CDR3 region has 16 residues. CDR3 DNA: TGTGCCAGCAGCCCCGTCGGGCAGGGAGTCGCCTACGAGCAGTACTTC. Translation: CASSPVGQGVAYEQYF.

The V gene is TRBV7-2, the J gene TRBJ2-7; 9 bases are a match to TRBD1. Germline V gene lookup returns CDR1 SGHTA and CDR2 FQGNSA. V was clipped by 5 bases and J by 3 bases; unmatched bases: 8. The CDR3 runs 15 residues. CDR3 sequence (DNA): TGTGCCAGCAGCGTTTTCGGGACAGGGATCTACGAGCAGTACTTC. It translates to CASSVFGTGIYEQYF. The whole variable domain, remainder taken from reference TRBV7-2 and TRBJ2-7, is GAGVSQSPSNKVTEKGKDVELRCDPISGHTALYWYRQSLGQGLEFLIYFQGNSAPDKSGLPSDRFSAERTGGSVSTLTIQRTQQEDSAVYLCASSVFGTGIYEQYFGPGTRLTVT.

The V call is TRBV30, the J call TRBJ2-7, with no clear D. Trimming took 2 bases from V and 7 from J, leaving 12 bases between them. The CDR3 is 12 residues long. The germline gives CDR1 GTSNPN, CDR2 SVGIG (reference sequence). CDR3 nucleotide sequence: TGTGCCTGGAGTCTTTTAGTTGGAGAGCAGTACTTC. This encodes CAWSLLVGEQYF.

The genes are TRBV9 and TRBJ2-7; TRBD1 aligns across 9 bases. This CDR3 region has 15 residues. From germline, CDR1 is SGDLS and CDR2 YYNGEE. V gave up 3 bases and J gave up 5 bases; unmatched junction bases: 9. CDR3 residues: CASSAAWTGVDEQYF. The CDR3 bases are TGTGCCAGCAGCGCCGCTTGGACAGGGGTGGACGAGCAGTACTTC.

This chain uses TRBV27 with TRBJ2-7; 9 bases line up with TRBD1. V was pared by 5 bases and J by 3 bases, with 8 bases of the junction left unmatched. Germline V gene lookup returns CDR1 MNHEY and CDR2 SMNVEV (reference sequence). There are 15 residues in the CDR3. This CDR3 reads CASSLTGGWDYEQYF. The CDR3 coding sequence is TGTGCCAGCAGTCTCACAGGGGGCTGGGACTACGAGCAGTACTTC.

The rearrangement links TRBV15 to TRBJ1-2, with 9 nucleotides matching TRBD1. The CDR3 extends over 15 amino acids. Germline V gives CDR1 LNHNV, CDR2 YYDKDF (reference sequence). The trim removed 2 bases at V and 2 bases at J, leaving 3 bases unmatched. CDR3 residues: CATSRRDRANYGYTF. As DNA, the CDR3 is TGTGCCACCAGCAGACGGGACAGGGCGAACTATGGCTACACCTTC.

This sequence joins TRBV27 and TRBJ1-1; D uncertain. The V and J ends lost 4 bases and 4 bases respectively, with 16 bases between them. This CDR3 is built from 15 residues. The germline V gene has CDR1 MNHEY and CDR2 SMNVEV (reference sequence). The CDR3 is CASSSSRGNITEAFF. The DNA of the CDR3 is TGTGCCAGCAGTTCCTCCCGTGGCAACATCACTGAAGCTTTCTTT.

This clone was seen only once. The genes are TRBV2 and TRBJ2-2, with TRBD2 matching over 10 bases. V lost 2 bases to trimming and J lost 6 bases; unmatched junction nucleotides: 6. Germline lookup yields CDR1 SNHLY and CDR2 FYNNEI. CDR3 length: 16 residues. The CDR3 sequence is CASSERLAGVSGELFF. The CDR3 coding sequence is TGTGCCAGCAGTGAAAGGCTAGCGGGAGTCTCCGGGGAGCTGTTTTTT.

The chain employs TRBV4-1 and TRBJ2-7; 7 nucleotides align to TRBD2. There are 15 residues in the CDR3. Germline V gene lookup returns CDR1 MGHRA and CDR2 YSYEKL. The V and J ends lost 0 bases and 3 bases, in that order; junction bases with no gene match: 5. CDR3 region: CASSQDSREVYEQYF. CDR3 nucleotide sequence: TGCGCCAGCAGCCAAGACTCTCGGGAGGTCTACGAGCAGTACTTC.

The V call is TRBV30, the J call TRBJ1-1; D not resolved. Per germline, CDR1 GTSNPN and CDR2 SVGIG (reference sequence). Trimming left V 4 bases short and J 3 bases short, with 12 bases between. The CDR3 has 13 residues. The CDR3 reads CAWTVDTDTEAFF. The CDR3 region has the DNA TGTGCCTGGACAGTTGACACCGACACTGAAGCTTTCTTT.

The V and J genes are TRBV10-1 and TRBJ2-7; no clear D gene. Looked up from germline, CDR1 is WNHNN and CDR2 is SYGVQD (reference sequence). Trimming took off 2 bases at V and 4 bases at J, with 6 bases between the two ends. The CDR3 consists of 12 residues. The CDR3 DNA reads TGCGCCAGCAGTGAGCCCGGGTACGAGCAGTACTTC. It translates to CASSEPGYEQYF.

By share of the sample, this clone is medium-sized. The chain employs TRBV10-3 and TRBJ2-7, with TRBD2 matching 8 bases. The CDR3 is 15 residues long. Losses at the gene ends were 0 bases for V and 3 bases for J; bases not matched to a gene: 4. Germline V CDR1 and CDR2: ENHRY, SYGVKD. The DNA of the CDR3 is TGTGCCATCAGTGAGTCCCTAGCGGGTGGCTACGAGCAGTACTTC. Its translation: CAISESLAGGYEQYF.

The CDR3 here is CASSAGQVPYEQYF. CDR3 DNA sequence: TGTGCCAGCAGTGCGGGACAGGTCCCCTACGAGCAGTACTTC. V and J are TRBV6-1 and TRBJ2-7; 8 bases agree with TRBD1. Germline CDR1 and CDR2: MNHNS and SASEGT. Trimming at V came to 4 bases and at J to 2 bases, leaving 4 bases not matched to a gene. CDR3 size: 14 residues.

V usage is TRBV27 and J usage is TRBJ2-1, with unresolved D. Trimming removed 3 bases from V and 0 bases from J, with 9 bases in between. CDR1 and CDR2 from the germline V gene are MNHEY and SMNVEV (reference sequence). This CDR3 contains 15 residues. Written as DNA, the CDR3 is TGTGCCAGCAGTTTCGCTCTGAGCTCCTACAATGAGCAGTTCTTC. It yields the protein CASSFALSSYNEQFF.

The CDR3 DNA follows: TGCAGCGTTGGGAACGGACTAGCGGGAGAGTTCGACGAGCAGTACTTC. Translated: CSVGNGLAGEFDEQYF. This chain joins TRBV29-1 and TRBJ2-7; 13 bases are shared with TRBD2. V lost 4 bases and J lost 5; bases outside the gene matches: 11. Germline loops: CDR1 SQVTM, CDR2 ANQGSEA. The CDR3 contains 16 residues.

The CDR3: CATLTGVDGYTF. The CDR3 DNA reads TGTGCCACTCTAACAGGGGTGGATGGCTACACCTTC. V gene TRBV2 combines with J gene TRBJ1-2, with 7 positions matching TRBD1. The CDR3 extends over 12 amino acids. Germline V gives CDR1 SNHLY, CDR2 FYNNEI. J gave up 6 bases and V 10 bases, and 8 bases lay outside the gene matches.

This chain links TRBV19 with TRBJ2-5; 8 positions match TRBD1. From germline, CDR1 is LNHDA and CDR2 SQIVND (reference sequence). V shed 8 bases and J 9 bases; nucleotides not matched to a gene: 8. There are 12 residues in the CDR3. CDR3 loop: CASGQGLTAQYF. The CDR3, as DNA: TGTGCCAGTGGACAGGGACTTACGGCCCAGTACTTC.

V usage is TRBV27 and J usage is TRBJ1-1; the D gene is possibly TRBD1 (6 bases). Germline V gives CDR1 MNHEY, CDR2 SMNVEV (reference sequence). V lost 5 bases and J 8 bases, leaving 21 bases between the germline ends. The CDR3 runs 15 residues. CDR3: CASSPGHSYGSEAFF. CDR3 DNA: TGTGCCAGCAGTCCGGGACATAGCTACGGATCCGAAGCTTTCTTT.

This sequence joins TRBV4-2 and TRBJ1-2; D is perhaps TRBD1 (5 bases). CDR3 size: 14 residues. The germline V gene has CDR1 LGHNA and CDR2 YNFKEQ. V lost 0 bases and J 4 bases, leaving 9 bases between the germline ends. The CDR3 spells CASSQEGTFYGYTF. The CDR3 nucleotides read TGTGCCAGCAGCCAAGAGGGGACCTTCTATGGCTACACCTTC.

This chain links TRBV7-9 with TRBJ2-5; 10 bases align to TRBD2. The germline CDR1 and CDR2 sequences are SEHNR and FQNEAQ (reference sequence). Germline trimming cut 6 bases from V and 6 bases from J; bases unmatched to any gene: 10. CDR3 length equals 15 residues. This CDR3 reads CASRPASGSWQTQYF. The CDR3 region has the DNA TGTGCCAGCAGGCCCGCTAGCGGGAGTTGGCAGACCCAGTACTTC. Full variable domain (outside the CDR3, taken from reference TRBV7-9 and TRBJ2-5): DTGVSQNPRHKITKRGQNVTFRCDPISEHNRLYWYRQTLGQGPEFLTYFQNEAQLEKSRLLSDRFSAERPKGSFSTLEIQRTEQGDSAMYLCASRPASGSWQTQYFGPGTRLLVL.

The chain links TRBV6-1 to TRBJ1-4; 10 nucleotides line up with TRBD1. CDR3 length equals 15 residues. Germline V CDR1 and CDR2: MNHNS, SASEGT. V gave up 7 bases and J gave up 7 bases; unmatched junction bases: 9. The CDR3, as DNA: TGTGCCAGCAACCGCCGGGGACAGGGGCCTGAAAAACTGTTTTTT. The encoded protein is CASNRRGQGPEKLFF.

V usage is TRBV19 and J usage is TRBJ2-5; 10 nucleotides agree with TRBD1. Per germline, CDR1 LNHDA and CDR2 SQIVND (reference sequence). The CDR3 contains 14 residues. V dropped 5 bases and J dropped 4; count of bases not matched to a gene: 4. The CDR3 loop is CASSHGTGVETQYF. The CDR3, as DNA: TGTGCCAGTAGTCACGGGACAGGGGTAGAGACCCAGTACTTC.

The gene calls are TRBV2 and TRBJ2-7; 8 bases map to TRBD2. The CDR3 sequence is 14 residues long. V was clipped by 9 bases and J by 0 bases; unmatched bases: 7. Germline assignment: CDR1 SNHLY and CDR2 FYNNEI. CDR3 coding DNA: TGTGCCAGTGCTTCGGGGGGGTTCTCCTACGAGCAGTACTTC. Its translation is CASASGGFSYEQYF.

The chain has TRBV7-7 and TRBJ2-7; D unresolved. This CDR3 has 13 amino acids. Germline V CDR1 and CDR2: SSHAT, FNYEAQ (reference sequence). V lost 2 bases to trimming and J lost 4 bases, with 9 bases between them. The CDR3 region has the DNA TGTGCCAGCAGCTTAAGGCCATCTTACGAGCAGTACTTC. Its protein product is CASSLRPSYEQYF.

The rearrangement uses TRBV6-6 and TRBJ2-1; no clear D gene. The CDR3 has 13 residues. The germline gives CDR1 MNHNY, CDR2 SVGAGI (reference sequence). V lost 7 bases to trimming and J lost 0 bases, with 7 bases between them. In DNA, the CDR3 is TGTGCCAGCACTCCGAGCTCCTACAATGAGCAGTTCTTC. Its protein product is CASTPSSYNEQFF.

This rearrangement joins TRBV29-1 to TRBJ1-2; TRBD1 aligns across 11 bases. Germline-derived CDR1 and CDR2 are SQVTM and ANQGSEA. The CDR3 runs 16 residues. The ends lost 0 bases at V and 7 bases at J; junction bases unmatched: 10. CDR3 coding DNA: TGCAGCGTTGAAGACCGGGACAGGGGGATCGCTGGTGGCTACACCTTC. This encodes CSVEDRDRGIAGGYTF.

This clone occurred once. The J gene is TRBJ2-3, the V gene TRBV7-9, with 12 bases fitting TRBD2. The germline V gene has CDR1 SEHNR and CDR2 FQNEAQ (reference sequence). Germline trimming cut 3 bases from V and 4 bases from J; bases unmatched to any gene: 2. CDR3 size: 15 residues. Here the CDR3 DNA reads TGTGCCAGCAGCTTGCTAGCGGGAGGGGCAGATACGCAGTATTTT. Translating gives CASSLLAGGADTQYF. Filled out from reference TRBV7-9 and TRBJ2-3, the complete variable domain reads DTGVSQNPRHKITKRGQNVTFRCDPISEHNRLYWYRQTLGQGPEFLTYFQNEAQLEKSRLLSDRFSAERPKGSFSTLEIQRTEQGDSAMYLCASSLLAGGADTQYFGPGTRLTVL.